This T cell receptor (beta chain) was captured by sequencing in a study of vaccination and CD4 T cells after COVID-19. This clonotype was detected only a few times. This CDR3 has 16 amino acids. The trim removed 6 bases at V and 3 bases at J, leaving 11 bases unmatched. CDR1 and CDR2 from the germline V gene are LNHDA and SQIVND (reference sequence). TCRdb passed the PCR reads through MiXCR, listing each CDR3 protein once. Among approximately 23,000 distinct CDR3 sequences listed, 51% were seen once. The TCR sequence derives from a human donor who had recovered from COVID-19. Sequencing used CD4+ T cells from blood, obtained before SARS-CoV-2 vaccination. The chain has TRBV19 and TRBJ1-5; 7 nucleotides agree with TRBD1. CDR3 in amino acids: CASSTSGQAYNQPQHF. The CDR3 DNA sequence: TGTGCCAGTAGCACCTCCGGACAGGCGTACAATCAGCCCCAGCATTTT.